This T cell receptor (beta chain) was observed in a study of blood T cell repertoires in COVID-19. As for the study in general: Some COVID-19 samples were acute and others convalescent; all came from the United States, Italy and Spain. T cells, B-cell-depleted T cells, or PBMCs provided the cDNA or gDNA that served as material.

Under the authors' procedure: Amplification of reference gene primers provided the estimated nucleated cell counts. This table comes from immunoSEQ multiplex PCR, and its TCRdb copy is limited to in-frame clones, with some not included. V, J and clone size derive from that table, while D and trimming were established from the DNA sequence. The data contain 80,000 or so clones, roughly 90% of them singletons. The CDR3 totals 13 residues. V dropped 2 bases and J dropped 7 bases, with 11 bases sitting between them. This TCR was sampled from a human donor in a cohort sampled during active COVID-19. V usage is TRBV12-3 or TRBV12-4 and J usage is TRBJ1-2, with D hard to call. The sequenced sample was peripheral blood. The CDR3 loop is CASSLLESLGYTF. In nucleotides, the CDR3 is TGTGCCAGCAGTTTACTGGAGTCCCTTGGCTACACCTTC.